This is a list of T cell receptor beta chains from one sample in a study of blood T cell repertoires in COVID-19. The repertoire was sequenced with immunoSEQ multiplex PCR; TCRdb's copy has only in-frame clones and lacks some. The table includes approximately 40,000 clones, around nine tenths detected once. Sequencing was carried out using peripheral blood. These receptors all stem from a man aged 55-75 years with COVID-19, enrolled during active disease. Both conserved end residues are part of each CDR3. Each record gives: D gene, clone size, J gene, V gene, CDR3 DNA, CDR3 protein. A D gene is named only where the DNA matches it firmly. Clone size is stated in some rows and not others, as once, few, many or a class when expanded.

d_call: NA
clone_size: NA
j_call: TRBJ1-1
v_call: TRBV14
cdr3_nt: TGTGCCAGCAGCCGGAGCATGAACACTGAAGCTTTCTTT
cdr3_aa: CASSRSMNTEAFF

d_call: NA
clone_size: NA
j_call: TRBJ2-3
v_call: TRBV28
cdr3_nt: TGTGCCAGCAGGCCTCAGGGGTCCGACACAGATACGCAGTATTTT
cdr3_aa: CASRPQGSDTDTQYF

d_call: NA
clone_size: NA
j_call: TRBJ2-7
v_call: TRBV9
cdr3_nt: TGTGCCAGCAGCGGACCGGGACAAACGTCCTACGAGCAGTACTTC
cdr3_aa: CASSGPGQTSYEQYF

d_call: TRBD2
clone_size: NA
j_call: TRBJ2-3
v_call: TRBV11-3
cdr3_nt: TGTGCCAGCAGCCCAGACGGACTAGCGGGAGTAGATACGCAGTATTTT
cdr3_aa: CASSPDGLAGVDTQYF

d_call: TRBD2
clone_size: NA
j_call: TRBJ2-3
v_call: TRBV6-6
cdr3_nt: TGTGCCAGCAAACTAGCGGGAATCACAGATACGCAGTATTTT
cdr3_aa: CASKLAGITDTQYF

d_call: NA
clone_size: NA
j_call: TRBJ2-5
v_call: TRBV28
cdr3_nt: TGTGCCAGCGGTACAGGGATTTTAGAGACCCAGTACTTC
cdr3_aa: CASGTGILETQYF

d_call: NA
clone_size: NA
j_call: TRBJ2-7
v_call: TRBV9
cdr3_nt: TGTGCCAGCAGCGTAGGCGTCGTGAGGGACGAGCAGTACTTC
cdr3_aa: CASSVGVVRDEQYF

d_call: TRBD1
clone_size: NA
j_call: TRBJ1-2
v_call: TRBV5-8
cdr3_nt: TGTGCCAGCAGCTATTACAGGGGGGCCACCGGCTATGGCTACACCTTC
cdr3_aa: CASSYYRGATGYGYTF

d_call: TRBD2
clone_size: NA
j_call: TRBJ2-1
v_call: TRBV14
cdr3_nt: TGTGCCAGCAGCCAACCCGCCGGGACTACCCGAGACCAGGAGCAGTTCTTC
cdr3_aa: CASSQPAGTTRDQEQFF

d_call: NA
clone_size: NA
j_call: TRBJ2-2
v_call: TRBV4-3
cdr3_nt: TGCGCCAGCAGCCAAGAGTCTAGCGCGAACACCGGGGAGCTGTTTTTT
cdr3_aa: CASSQESSANTGELFF

d_call: TRBD1
clone_size: NA
j_call: TRBJ1-2
v_call: TRBV19
cdr3_nt: TGTGCCAGTAGTCCCGGGACAGGGGGGCGCAGCTATGGCTACACCTTC
cdr3_aa: CASSPGTGGRSYGYTF

d_call: TRBD1
clone_size: NA
j_call: TRBJ2-7
v_call: TRBV11-2
cdr3_nt: TGTGCCAGCAACAAAGGGGGCGCCTCCTACGAGCAGTACTTC
cdr3_aa: CASNKGGASYEQYF

d_call: NA
clone_size: NA
j_call: TRBJ2-3
v_call: TRBV5-1
cdr3_nt: TGCGCCAGCAGCCACAAACAAAACCCTAGCACAGATACGCAGTATTTT
cdr3_aa: CASSHKQNPSTDTQYF

d_call: NA
clone_size: NA
j_call: TRBJ1-2
v_call: TRBV12-5
cdr3_nt: TGTGCTAGTGGTTCAGGGGTCTATGGCTACACCTTC
cdr3_aa: CASGSGVYGYTF

d_call: TRBD1
clone_size: NA
j_call: TRBJ1-5
v_call: TRBV7-9
cdr3_nt: TGTGCCAGCGGACAGGGGAGCCAGCCCCAGCATTTT
cdr3_aa: CASGQGSQPQHF

d_call: NA
clone_size: NA
j_call: TRBJ1-3
v_call: TRBV7-3
cdr3_nt: TGTGCCAGCAGCTCGACAGCCTCTGGAAACACCATATATTTT
cdr3_aa: CASSSTASGNTIYF

d_call: NA
clone_size: few
j_call: TRBJ2-1
v_call: TRBV6-5
cdr3_nt: TGTGCCAGCAGTTATGGCCCCCGGAGGGTGGTCAATGAGCAGTTCTTC
cdr3_aa: CASSYGPRRVVNEQFF

d_call: NA
clone_size: few
j_call: TRBJ1-1
v_call: TRBV7-2
cdr3_nt: TGTGCCAGCAGCCAATCGGTGACTCACACTGAAGCTTTCTTT
cdr3_aa: CASSQSVTHTEAFF

d_call: TRBD1
clone_size: NA
j_call: TRBJ2-1
v_call: TRBV19
cdr3_nt: TGTGCCAGTAGTATACGAGGACAGGGGGCGCAGGACAATGAGCAGTTCTTC
cdr3_aa: CASSIRGQGAQDNEQFF

d_call: TRBD1
clone_size: NA
j_call: TRBJ1-3
v_call: TRBV18
cdr3_nt: TGTGCCAGCTCACCGACAGGGGCCTCTGGAAACACCATATATTTT
cdr3_aa: CASSPTGASGNTIYF

d_call: TRBD2
clone_size: NA
j_call: TRBJ2-3
v_call: TRBV5-1
cdr3_nt: TGCGCCAGCAGCTTGGGGGGGAGGGCCGCAGATACGCAGTATTTT
cdr3_aa: CASSLGGRAADTQYF

d_call: TRBD2
clone_size: NA
j_call: TRBJ2-7
v_call: TRBV29-1
cdr3_nt: TGCAGCGTTGCTGCTAGCGGAAACTACGAGCAGTACTTC
cdr3_aa: CSVAASGNYEQYF

d_call: NA
clone_size: NA
j_call: TRBJ1-3
v_call: TRBV9
cdr3_nt: TGTGCCAGCAGCCCTACCTGGGGGCGACCTGTCTCTGGAAACACCATATATTTT
cdr3_aa: CASSPTWGRPVSGNTIYF

d_call: NA
clone_size: NA
j_call: TRBJ1-2
v_call: TRBV28
cdr3_nt: TGTGCCAGCAGGACAGGCGGGAGGGATAACTATGGCTACACCTTC
cdr3_aa: CASRTGGRDNYGYTF

d_call: NA
clone_size: NA
j_call: TRBJ1-3
v_call: TRBV3-1/TRBV3-2
cdr3_nt: TGTGCCAGCAGCCAAGTTGACATAATGGGAAACACCATATATTTT
cdr3_aa: CASSQVDIMGNTIYF

d_call: TRBD2
clone_size: NA
j_call: TRBJ2-3
v_call: TRBV2
cdr3_nt: TGTGCCAGCCACCACGCCCAACTAGCGGGAGTTGCAGATACGCAGTATTTT
cdr3_aa: CASHHAQLAGVADTQYF

d_call: TRBD2
clone_size: NA
j_call: TRBJ2-7
v_call: TRBV5-6
cdr3_nt: TGTGCCAGCGGGACTAGCGACTACGAGCAGTACTTC
cdr3_aa: CASGTSDYEQYF

d_call: TRBD1
clone_size: few
j_call: TRBJ2-7
v_call: TRBV20-1
cdr3_nt: TGCAGTGCTAGTCCAGGGGGATCCTACGAGCAGTACTTC
cdr3_aa: CSASPGGSYEQYF

d_call: TRBD2
clone_size: few
j_call: TRBJ2-2
v_call: TRBV28
cdr3_nt: TGTGCCAGCAGTCCCGACCCACGGGGATCACTAGCGGGAGGAACCGGGGAGCTGTTTTTT
cdr3_aa: CASSPDPRGSLAGGTGELFF

d_call: NA
clone_size: NA
j_call: TRBJ2-7
v_call: TRBV3-1/TRBV3-2
cdr3_nt: TGTGCCAGCAGTTCCCGTGGGGGAGGAACCTACGAGCAGTACTTC
cdr3_aa: CASSSRGGGTYEQYF

d_call: NA
clone_size: NA
j_call: TRBJ2-5
v_call: TRBV2
cdr3_nt: TGTGCCAGCATCCCCCGGGAGTGGGGGCAAGAGACCCAGTACTTC
cdr3_aa: CASIPREWGQETQYF

d_call: NA
clone_size: NA
j_call: TRBJ2-7
v_call: TRBV15
cdr3_nt: TGTGCCCCGCTGGAGGCCCCTGAGCAGTACTTC
cdr3_aa: CAPLEAPEQYF

d_call: NA
clone_size: NA
j_call: TRBJ2-5
v_call: TRBV6-5
cdr3_nt: TGTGCCAGCAGCGACCAGGGTGGCTTAGGGACCCAGTACTTC
cdr3_aa: CASSDQGGLGTQYF

d_call: TRBD1
clone_size: NA
j_call: TRBJ1-1
v_call: TRBV2
cdr3_nt: TGTGCCAGCAGTAAGGACAGGGCAGGCCCTGAAGCTTTCTTT
cdr3_aa: CASSKDRAGPEAFF

d_call: TRBD1
clone_size: few
j_call: TRBJ1-2
v_call: TRBV4-1
cdr3_nt: TGCGCCAGCAGCCAAGGAGAAGGGGGCGCGTTCTATGGCTACACCTTC
cdr3_aa: CASSQGEGGAFYGYTF

d_call: NA
clone_size: NA
j_call: TRBJ2-7
v_call: TRBV14
cdr3_nt: TGTGCCAGCAGCCAAGATCCAGGTCTTGGTCTTCAGTACTTC
cdr3_aa: CASSQDPGLGLQYF

d_call: TRBD1
clone_size: NA
j_call: TRBJ2-3
v_call: TRBV5-1
cdr3_nt: TGCGCCAGCAGCCTTACGGGACAGGGGGCGACAGATACGCAGTATTTT
cdr3_aa: CASSLTGQGATDTQYF

d_call: NA
clone_size: NA
j_call: TRBJ2-3
v_call: TRBV11-1
cdr3_nt: TGTGCCAGCAGCAAAAACGTGGGGGCTACAGATACGCAGTATTTT
cdr3_aa: CASSKNVGATDTQYF

d_call: NA
clone_size: NA
j_call: TRBJ1-1
v_call: TRBV30
cdr3_nt: TGTGCCTGGAGGCCCCCCCCAGGGACTGAAGCTTTCTTT
cdr3_aa: CAWRPPPGTEAFF

d_call: TRBD2
clone_size: NA
j_call: TRBJ2-1
v_call: TRBV4-3
cdr3_nt: TGCGCCAGCAGCCAAGGGGGACTAGTCTACAATGAGCAGTTCTTC
cdr3_aa: CASSQGGLVYNEQFF

d_call: NA
clone_size: NA
j_call: TRBJ2-7
v_call: TRBV5-1
cdr3_nt: TGCGCCAGCAGCCCGACTAGGCTTGTCGACGAGCAGTACTTC
cdr3_aa: CASSPTRLVDEQYF

d_call: TRBD2
clone_size: NA
j_call: TRBJ2-1
v_call: TRBV18
cdr3_nt: TGTGCCAGCTCCGCGAGGCTAGCGGGAGTTGAAGAGCAGTTCTTC
cdr3_aa: CASSARLAGVEEQFF

d_call: NA
clone_size: NA
j_call: TRBJ1-5
v_call: TRBV19
cdr3_nt: TGTGCCAGTACCAGTATAGGGGGAAGCAATCAGCCCCAGCATTTT
cdr3_aa: CASTSIGGSNQPQHF

d_call: NA
clone_size: NA
j_call: TRBJ1-2
v_call: TRBV19
cdr3_nt: TGTGCCAGTAGAAGAACGGCAGGGGACCTTTTAAACTATGGCTACACCTTC
cdr3_aa: CASRRTAGDLLNYGYTF

d_call: NA
clone_size: NA
j_call: TRBJ1-6
v_call: TRBV6-5
cdr3_nt: TGTGCCAGCAGTTACTACTCGGACACGAGTAATTCACCCCTCCACTTT
cdr3_aa: CASSYYSDTSNSPLHF

d_call: TRBD1
clone_size: NA
j_call: TRBJ1-5
v_call: TRBV28
cdr3_nt: TGTGCCAGCAGTTTAGACGTGACAGGGGCCCCTCAGCCCCAGCATTTT
cdr3_aa: CASSLDVTGAPQPQHF

d_call: NA
clone_size: NA
j_call: TRBJ2-3
v_call: TRBV30
cdr3_nt: TGTGCCTGGACCCGCGGTACAGATACGCAGTATTTT
cdr3_aa: CAWTRGTDTQYF

d_call: NA
clone_size: once
j_call: TRBJ2-3
v_call: TRBV11-2
cdr3_nt: TGTGCCAGCAGCTTAGGGGCCCTAAAGGTGGGAGATACGCAGTATTTT
cdr3_aa: CASSLGALKVGDTQYF

d_call: TRBD1
clone_size: NA
j_call: TRBJ1-1
v_call: TRBV5-5
cdr3_nt: TGTGCCAGCAGCCTTGTCCGGACAGGACCGAACACTGAAGCTTTCTTT
cdr3_aa: CASSLVRTGPNTEAFF

d_call: NA
clone_size: NA
j_call: TRBJ1-5
v_call: TRBV6-1
cdr3_nt: TGTGCCAGCAGTGAAGGTCTCAGGGGTAATCAGCCCCAGCATTTT
cdr3_aa: CASSEGLRGNQPQHF

d_call: NA
clone_size: NA
j_call: TRBJ2-7
v_call: TRBV12-5
cdr3_nt: TGTGCTAGTGGCCCTGACAGCTACGAGCAGTACTTC
cdr3_aa: CASGPDSYEQYF

d_call: TRBD1
clone_size: NA
j_call: TRBJ2-3
v_call: TRBV5-1
cdr3_nt: TGCGCCAGCAGCTTGGGGGACAGGACAAGCACAGATACGCAGTATTTT
cdr3_aa: CASSLGDRTSTDTQYF

d_call: NA
clone_size: NA
j_call: TRBJ2-7
v_call: TRBV13
cdr3_nt: TGTGCCAGCAGCTTAGGACTAGGCTACGAGCAGTACTTC
cdr3_aa: CASSLGLGYEQYF

d_call: NA
clone_size: NA
j_call: TRBJ1-5
v_call: TRBV19
cdr3_nt: TGTGCCAGTAGTATAGGAGGTCAGCCCCAGCATTTT
cdr3_aa: CASSIGGQPQHF